The 24 T cell receptor beta chains listed next were all sequenced from one sample in a study of T cells in tuberculosis. Assay: immunoSEQ multiplex PCR; the TCRdb copy retains only in-frame clones and omits some. Among 40,000 to 45,000 clones listed, nearly 95% were seen once. The source material was PBMCs. Source of these receptors: a donor between 5 and 29 years old with latent tuberculosis or without tuberculosis infection.

This CDR3 reads CASSKVGVVLKRRSETGGQETQYF. The CDR3, as DNA: TGTGCCAGCAGCAAAGTCGGGGTTGTATTGAAAAGGAGGAGTGAGACGGGAGGCCAAGAGACCCAGTACTTC. V is TRBV21-1 and J is TRBJ2-5; TRBD2 is the table's D call, not checked against the DNA. TRBV21-1 is a pseudogene segment. CDR3 size: 24 residues.

This chain links TRBV19 with TRBJ2-1; 7 bases are shared with TRBD2. Per germline, CDR1 LNHDA and CDR2 SQIVND (reference sequence). The V and J ends lost 4 bases and 4 bases, in that order; junction bases with no gene match: 1. CDR3 length equals 13 residues. Here the CDR3 reads CASSRGGYNEQFF. For the CDR3, the DNA is TGTGCCAGTAGTAGGGGGGGGTACAATGAGCAGTTCTTC.

The V gene is TRBV7-8, the J gene TRBJ2-7; 15 bases match TRBD2. Losses at the gene ends were 1 base for V and 9 bases for J; bases not matched to a gene: 4. The germline V gene encodes CDR1 SGHVS and CDR2 FQNEAQ. CDR3 length equals 15 residues. CDR3 nucleotide sequence: TGTGCCAGCAGCTTAGAGGGACTAGCGGGGGGACGGCAGTACTTC. Translation gives CASSLEGLAGGRQYF.

The chain uses TRBV27 and TRBJ2-1; 7 bases match TRBD2. Looked up from germline, CDR1 is MNHEY and CDR2 is SMNVEV (reference sequence). V was clipped by 2 bases and J by 6 bases; unmatched bases: 7. The CDR3 contains 15 residues. This CDR3 reads CASSLGAGRLNEQFF. The CDR3 nucleotides read TGTGCCAGCAGTTTAGGAGCGGGGCGCCTCAATGAGCAGTTCTTC.

The rearrangement links TRBV7-3 to TRBJ1-1, with 8 bases that match TRBD1. Unmatched junction bases numbered 0, after V lost 3 bases and J lost 0 bases. The CDR3 extends over 14 amino acids. CDR1 SGHTA and CDR2 FQGTGA come from the germline V gene. The CDR3 coding sequence is TGTGCCAGCAGCTTGACAGGGGTGAACACTGAAGCTTTCTTT. Amino acid sequence: CASSLTGVNTEAFF.

This clone was recorded once. The chain employs TRBV6-6 and TRBJ2-5, with D possibly TRBD1 on 5 matching bases. CDR3 size: 13 residues. In germline, CDR1 is MNHNY, CDR2 SVGAGI (reference sequence). The V end was cut by 8 bases, the J end by 0 bases, with 10 bases between. The chain's CDR3 is CASGHLYQETQYF. CDR3 sequence (DNA): TGTGCCAGCGGACATCTGTACCAAGAGACCCAGTACTTC.

Here the CDR3 DNA reads TGTGCCTGGAGTCCTGGGACAGGGATGAACACTGAAGCTTTCTTT. Encoded protein: CAWSPGTGMNTEAFF. The rearrangement links TRBV30 to TRBJ1-1, with 9 bases aligning to TRBD1. The length of the CDR3 is 15 residues. The trim removed 2 bases at V and 0 bases at J, leaving 4 bases unmatched. Germline V gene data show CDR1 as GTSNPN and CDR2 as SVGIG (reference sequence). The full variable domain, rest sourced from reference TRBV30 and TRBJ1-1, is SQTIHQWPATLVQPVGSPLSLECTVEGTSNPNLYWYRQAAGRGLQLLFYSVGIGQISSEVPQNLSASRPQDRQFILSSKKLLLSDSGFYLCAWSPGTGMNTEAFFGQGTRLTVV.

J is TRBJ1-1 and V is TRBV5-1; D is unresolved. The CDR3 covers 15 residues. Trimming stripped 0 bases from V and 3 bases from J, with 12 bases between. CDR1 SGHRS and CDR2 YFSETQ come from the germline V gene. The CDR3, as DNA: TGCGCCAGCAGCTTGGAATGGAGGGCGGACACTGAAGCTTTCTTT. As protein: CASSLEWRADTEAFF.

The genes are TRBV29-1 and TRBJ2-5, with D perhaps TRBD2 (7 bases). Germline CDR1 SQVTM, CDR2 ANQGSEA. Between the trimmed V and J ends, which lost 3 bases and 10 bases, there was a span of 12 bases. The CDR3 has 11 amino acids. The chain's CDR3 is CSVEGGAVQYF. The CDR3, as DNA: TGCAGCGTTGAGGGGGGGGCGGTCCAGTACTTC.

This clone appeared a few times. This chain links TRBV5-8 with TRBJ1-5, with a tentative D call TRBD1 (5 bases). Germline CDR1 SGHTS, CDR2 YDEGEE. The CDR3 contains 15 residues. V shed 1 base and J shed 4 bases, with 12 bases lying between them. CDR3 sequence (DNA): TGTGCCAGCAGCTTGTCTTCAGGGTGGAATCAGCCCCAGCATTTT. Translating it yields CASSLSSGWNQPQHF.

This clone showed up just a few times. The chain uses TRBV14 and TRBJ2-7; D uncertain. Germline V gene data show CDR1 as SGHDN and CDR2 as FVKESK. V gave up 0 bases and J gave up 3 bases, with 15 bases separating them. The CDR3 is made up of 16 amino acids. The CDR3 region has the DNA TGTGCCAGCAGCCAAGAGAGGAACACCTTTTTCTACGAGCAGTACTTC. Its translation is CASSQERNTFFYEQYF.

The rearrangement links TRBV9 to TRBJ1-2, with D unresolved. The CDR3 extends over 13 amino acids. Trimming stripped 2 bases from V and 2 bases from J, with 7 bases between. Germline lookup yields CDR1 SGDLS and CDR2 YYNGEE. CDR3 sequence reads: CASSVPGNYGYTF. The CDR3 region has the DNA TGTGCCAGCAGCGTTCCGGGGAACTATGGCTACACCTTC.

V usage is TRBV19 and J usage is TRBJ2-7; tentatively, D is TRBD2 (6 bases). The CDR3 totals 14 residues. Per germline, CDR1 LNHDA and CDR2 SQIVND (reference sequence). Trimming pared 6 bases from V and 0 bases from J, leaving 12 bases between. CDR3 in amino acids: CASSPGGASYEQYF. CDR3 nucleotide sequence: TGTGCCAGTAGCCCCGGAGGGGCCTCCTACGAGCAGTACTTC.

The gene calls are TRBV10-1 and TRBJ2-1; D call uncertain. Trimming stripped 0 bases from V and 9 bases from J, with 12 bases between. CDR1 and CDR2 (germline): WNHNN, SYGVQD (reference sequence). The CDR3 is 14 amino acids. The CDR3 bases are TGCGCCAGCAGTGAGTCAGTCGGTGAGATTGAGCAGTTCTTC. Its protein product is CASSESVGEIEQFF.

V usage is TRBV6-1 and J usage is TRBJ2-1; D remains ambiguous. CDR3 size: 15 residues. Germline V CDR1 and CDR2: MNHNS, SASEGT. Trimming shortened V by 3 bases and J by 0 bases, and 9 bases separated the two germline ends. The CDR3 region is CASSDTRSSYNEQFF. The CDR3 bases are TGTGCCAGCAGTGATACACGGAGCTCCTACAATGAGCAGTTCTTC.

The chain combines TRBV9 with TRBJ2-1, with 9 positions matching TRBD2. The ends lost 0 bases at V and 2 bases at J; junction bases unmatched: 0. There are 15 residues in the CDR3. Per germline, CDR1 SGDLS and CDR2 YYNGEE. CDR3 in amino acids: CASSVASGAYNEQFF. The CDR3 coding sequence is TGTGCCAGCAGCGTAGCTAGCGGGGCCTACAATGAGCAGTTCTTC.

This clone is deemed medium-sized. The CDR3: CASSLGLHSGNTIYF. The CDR3 bases are TGTGCCAGCAGTTTGGGCCTCCACTCTGGAAACACCATATATTTT. The V call is TRBV28, the J call TRBJ1-3; D gene unclear. Germline V gene sequence: CDR1 MDHEN, CDR2 SYDVKM. V was pared by 3 bases and J by 0 bases, with 9 bases between. The CDR3 consists of 15 residues.

This sequence joins TRBV9 and TRBJ1-2; tentative D call: TRBD1 (6 bases). Trimming stripped 5 bases from V and 4 bases from J, with 15 bases between. Germline CDR1 SGDLS, CDR2 YYNGEE. This CDR3 is 14 amino acids long. CDR3 protein: CASRPTGLGYGYTF. The CDR3 nucleotides are TGTGCCAGCAGGCCCACAGGGTTGGGCTATGGCTACACCTTC.

The genes are TRBV5-8 and TRBJ1-5, with no clear D. The germline V and J ends were trimmed by 3 bases and 2 bases, with 15 bases remaining between them. CDR1 and CDR2 (germline): SGHTS, YDEGEE. This CDR3 has 16 residues. CDR3 amino acids: CASSSRTGLGNQPQHF. DNA of the CDR3: TGTGCCAGCAGCTCCCGGACTGGGCTGGGCAATCAGCCCCAGCATTTT.

In DNA, the CDR3 is TGTGCCAGCAGTGAATTCGGGGACAAAAACATTCAGTACTTC. As protein: CASSEFGDKNIQYF. This chain connects TRBV25-1 to TRBJ2-4; TRBD2 might be the D (5 bases). The CDR3 spans 14 residues. CDR1 and CDR2 (germline): MGHDK, SYGVNS. V was pared by 1 base and J by 3 bases, with 7 bases between.

This sequence joins TRBV2 and TRBJ2-7, with 9 bases aligning to TRBD1. CDR1 and CDR2 from the germline V gene are SNHLY and FYNNEI. Trimming cost V 6 bases and J 5 bases; bases outside gene matches: 5. The CDR3 covers 13 residues. This chain's CDR3 is CASRETGGNEQYF. For the CDR3, the DNA is TGTGCCAGCAGAGAGACAGGGGGGAACGAGCAGTACTTC.

The CDR3 DNA sequence: TGTGCCAGTGAGTCCCGGGACAGGGGCGGTACGCAGTATTTT. Translating it yields CASESRDRGGTQYF. V usage is TRBV6-1 and J usage is TRBJ2-3; TRBD1 matches 10 bases. Germline V gene sequence: CDR1 MNHNS, CDR2 SASEGT. The CDR3 totals 14 residues. V dropped 9 bases and J dropped 8; count of bases not matched to a gene: 11.

The chain links TRBV18 to TRBJ1-1; D is perhaps TRBD1 (5 bases). The CDR3 is 14 amino acids. Germline assignment: CDR1 KGHSH and CDR2 LQKENI. V was shortened by 0 bases and J by 4 bases, with 9 bases between the two germline ends. CDR3 amino acids: CASSPPGGVTEAFF. The DNA for the CDR3 is TGTGCCAGCTCACCACCGGGAGGGGTCACTGAAGCTTTCTTT.

The chain uses TRBV5-1 and TRBJ1-2; TRBD1 matches 7 bases. The CDR3 has 16 amino acids. Germline loops: CDR1 SGHRS, CDR2 YFSETQ. The V and J ends lost 3 bases and 7 bases, in that order; junction bases with no gene match: 15. Written as DNA, the CDR3 is TGCGCCAGCAGCTGGGACTCGACAGGGCAGGGGGGTGGCTACACCTTC. It yields the protein CASSWDSTGQGGGYTF.